The next 26 T cell receptor beta chains were all read from a single sample in a study of T cells in localized non-small cell lung cancer. Only in-frame clones appear in the TCRdb table, and some are missing; sequencing was by immunoSEQ multiplex PCR. The profile covers 25,000 to 30,000 clones, with 75% to 85% appearing a single time and around 4.1% taken by the ten largest. The sequences come from peripheral blood, collected before any cancer treatment. These receptors all stem from a woman aged 40 to 75 with stage I lung adenocarcinoma.

The V and J genes are TRBV6-1 and TRBJ1-2; D is possibly TRBD1 (5 bases). The germline CDR1 and CDR2 sequences are MNHNS and SASEGT. This CDR3 region has 16 residues. V shed 4 bases and J shed 2 bases, with 17 bases lying between them. The CDR3 nucleotides are TGTGCCAGCAGTGCCTCGGGGGAAGGGTCCAACTATGGCTACACCTTC. Protein: CASSASGEGSNYGYTF.

The genes are TRBV6-5 and TRBJ2-1, with 7 bases identical to TRBD1. Germline trimming cut 6 bases from V and 15 bases from J; bases unmatched to any gene: 14. The germline gives CDR1 MNHEY, CDR2 SVGAGI. The CDR3 is made up of 13 amino acids. CDR3 nucleotide sequence: TGTGCCAGCAGCCGAACTAGGGACAGAGGTGCGTTCTTC. This encodes CASSRTRDRGAFF.

The chain employs TRBV5-1 and TRBJ2-2; D uncertain. CDR3 size: 14 residues. The germline gives CDR1 SGHRS, CDR2 YFSETQ. Trimming left V 0 bases short and J 4 bases short, with 7 bases between. CDR3 in DNA: TGCGCCAGCAGCTTGGAGGCAGCCACCGGGGAGCTGTTTTTT. Translation gives CASSLEAATGELFF.

This clone was recorded only once. This sequence joins TRBV7-2 and TRBJ2-5; TRBD1 aligns across 7 bases. The CDR3 runs 16 residues. After removal of 5 bases from V and 4 bases from J, the junction contained 13 bases not matched to a gene. Germline V gene sequence: CDR1 SGHTA, CDR2 FQGNSA. Here the CDR3 reads CASSPRLTGEGETQYF. CDR3 DNA: TGTGCCAGCAGCCCCCGACTAACAGGGGAAGGAGAGACCCAGTACTTC. The full variable domain, in which reference TRBV7-2 and TRBJ2-5 provide the parts outside the CDR3, is GAGVSQSPSNKVTEKGKDVELRCDPISGHTALYWYRQSLGQGLEFLIYFQGNSAPDKSGLPSDRFSAERTGGSVSTLTIQRTQQEDSAVYLCASSPRLTGEGETQYFGPGTRLLVL.

V gene TRBV5-1 combines with J gene TRBJ2-1, with 11 bases identical to TRBD2. Trimming cost V 3 bases and J 7 bases; bases outside gene matches: 6. Germline V gene lookup returns CDR1 SGHRS and CDR2 YFSETQ. This CDR3 contains 15 residues. The CDR3 here is CASSWVASGGNEQFF. The CDR3 bases are TGCGCCAGCAGCTGGGTGGCTAGCGGGGGGAATGAGCAGTTCTTC.

This clone was observed a handful of times. The chain employs TRBV12-5 and TRBJ1-1, with D hard to call. The CDR3 has 13 residues. Trimming took 1 base from V and 1 from J, leaving 4 bases between them. Per the germline V gene, CDR1 is LGHNT and CDR2 is FRNRAP. The CDR3 loop is CASGLEPNTEAFF. DNA of the CDR3: TGTGCTAGTGGTTTGGAACCGAACACTGAAGCTTTCTTT.

This sequence joins TRBV11-2 and TRBJ2-1; D call uncertain. CDR1 SGHAT and CDR2 FQNNGV come from the germline V gene. V lost 3 bases to trimming and J lost 10 bases, with 13 bases between them. This CDR3 is 13 amino acids long. In DNA form, the CDR3 reads TGTGCCAGCAGCTTCTCCCCTACAATGGAGCAGTTCTTC. This codes for CASSFSPTMEQFF.

The rearrangement joins TRBV5-1 to TRBJ1-3; D gene uncertain. CDR3 size: 15 residues. V was shortened by 5 bases and J by 0 bases, with 12 bases between the two germline ends. Looked up from germline, CDR1 is SGHRS and CDR2 is YFSETQ. The CDR3 loop reads CASSSSGSSGNTIYF. The DNA of the CDR3 is TGCGCCAGCAGTTCGTCAGGAAGCTCTGGAAACACCATATATTTT.

The rearrangement links TRBV7-3 to TRBJ1-1, with D unclear. Trimming removed 3 bases at V and 0 bases at J, with 5 bases between. This CDR3 has 13 residues. Germline V CDR1 and CDR2: SGHTA, FQGTGA. The CDR3 loop is CASSFNMNTEAFF. DNA of the CDR3: TGTGCCAGCAGCTTCAACATGAACACTGAAGCTTTCTTT.

This sequence joins TRBV9 and TRBJ1-5; TRBD1 matches at 9 bases. Germline V CDR1 and CDR2: SGDLS, YYNGEE. With V trimmed by 2 bases and J by 0 bases, 9 bases remained unmatched. The CDR3 extends over 18 amino acids. The CDR3 DNA follows: TGTGCCAGCAGCGTCCTAGGGACAGGGAGATATAGCAATCAGCCCCAGCATTTT. It encodes CASSVLGTGRYSNQPQHF. The full variable domain, rest sourced from reference TRBV9 and TRBJ1-5, is DSGVTQTPKHLITATGQRVTLRCSPRSGDLSVYWYQQSLDQGLQFLIQYYNGEERAKGNILERFSAQQFPDLHSELNLSSLELGDSALYFCASSVLGTGRYSNQPQHFGDGTRLSIL.

This clone occurred once. This chain uses TRBV6-5 with TRBJ1-2; tentative D call: TRBD1 (6 bases). V was shortened by 7 bases and J by 4 bases, with 16 bases between the two germline ends. The germline V gene encodes CDR1 MNHEY and CDR2 SVGAGI. This CDR3 spans 14 amino acids. CDR3 DNA: TGTGCCAGCACCCGGGGGGGGACAACCTATGGCTACACCTTC. It codes for CASTRGGTTYGYTF.

V gene TRBV11-2 combines with J gene TRBJ2-7; perhaps TRBD1 as D (5 bases). Trimming cost V 5 bases and J 2 bases, with 13 bases left between them. The CDR3 has 14 amino acids. Germline V gene data show CDR1 as SGHAT and CDR2 as FQNNGV. CDR3 nucleotide sequence: TGTGCCAGCAGCCCGAGGACATCAACCTACGAGCAGTACTTC. Its protein is CASSPRTSTYEQYF.

The rearrangement uses TRBV18 and TRBJ1-5; D uncertain. Trimming removed 5 bases from V and 0 bases from J, with 11 bases in between. There are 15 residues in the CDR3. Germline V gene lookup returns CDR1 KGHSH and CDR2 LQKENI. Written as DNA, the CDR3 is TGTGCCAGCTCAAGTCAAGGTAATAGCAATCAGCCCCAGCATTTT. Its translation: CASSSQGNSNQPQHF.

The chain links TRBV14 to TRBJ2-3, with D perhaps being TRBD1 or TRBD2 (7 bases each). CDR3 length equals 16 residues. The germline V gene has CDR1 SGHDN and CDR2 FVKESK. The germline V and J ends were trimmed by 1 base and 2 bases, with 13 bases remaining between them. The CDR3: CASSQGGGGNTDTQYF. CDR3 bases: TGTGCCAGCAGCCAAGGGGGAGGGGGCAACACAGATACGCAGTATTTT.

The gene calls are TRBV21-1 and TRBJ2-1; the DNA was not used to check the table's D call, TRBD1. TRBV21-1 is a known pseudogene. The CDR3 runs to 14 residues. The CDR3 sequence: CASSLHHSDNEQFF. The CDR3 DNA is TGTGCCAGCAGCTTACACCATTCCGACAATGAGCAGTTCTTC.

Only one count was recorded for this clone. The rearrangement uses TRBV19 and TRBJ2-7, with D unresolved. Germline CDR1 is LNHDA and CDR2 is SQIVND (reference sequence). The CDR3 extends over 14 amino acids. The V end was cut by 6 bases, the J end by 2 bases, with 14 bases between. CDR3 sequence reads: CASRADRAPYEQYF. In nucleotides, the CDR3 is TGTGCCAGTAGGGCGGACCGAGCCCCCTACGAGCAGTACTTC. The variable domain in full, completed from reference TRBV19 and TRBJ2-7, reads DGGITQSPKYLFRKEGQNVTLSCEQNLNHDAMYWYRQDPGQGLRLIYYSQIVNDFQKGDIAEGYSVSREKKESFPLTVTSAQKNPTAFYLCASRADRAPYEQYFGPGTRLTVT.

J is TRBJ2-1 and V is TRBV6-1; possible D gene TRBD1, 6 bases. This CDR3 is 12 amino acids long. Deletions cut 7 bases from V and 7 bases from J, with 11 bases between. CDR1 MNHNS and CDR2 SASEGT come from the germline V gene. CDR3 in DNA: TGTGCCAGCACCCAGGGGCGAAATGAGCAGTTCTTC. Its protein product is CASTQGRNEQFF.

This sequence joins TRBV4-3 and TRBJ1-5, with 9 bases identical to TRBD1. The CDR3 is 14 amino acids. V trimming: 4 bases; J trimming: 6 bases; junction bases outside the gene matches: 4. The germline CDR1 and CDR2 sequences are LGHNA and YSLEER. The CDR3 is CASSPTGGGQPQHF. In nucleotides, the CDR3 is TGCGCCAGCAGCCCTACAGGGGGCGGTCAGCCCCAGCATTTT.

CDR3 nucleotide sequence: TGTGCCAGCAGCTCGACAGGGTATAATTCACCCCTCCACTTT. Translating it yields CASSSTGYNSPLHF. V gene TRBV5-6 combines with J gene TRBJ1-6; TRBD1 matches at 7 bases. With 3 bases clipped from V and 4 bases from J, the junction kept 1 base outside the gene matches. CDR3 length: 14 amino acids. Germline loops: CDR1 SGHDT, CDR2 YYEEEE.

The rearrangement uses TRBV4-1 and TRBJ1-2; D call uncertain. Trimming stripped 1 base from V and 4 bases from J, with 10 bases between. The CDR3 contains 14 residues. In germline, CDR1 is MGHRA, CDR2 YSYEKL. Written as DNA, the CDR3 is TGCGCCAGCAGCCAAGGGACCGCCGGCTATGGCTACACCTTC. Encoded protein: CASSQGTAGYGYTF.

This chain joins TRBV18 and TRBJ1-5; D might be TRBD1 (6 bases). Deletions cut 4 bases from V and 9 bases from J, with 10 bases between. Germline values: CDR1 KGHSH, CDR2 LQKENI. This CDR3 is built from 12 residues. The CDR3 bases are TGTGCCAGCTCACGGGAGGGGGGGCCCCAGCATTTT. Translated: CASSREGGPQHF.

The J gene is TRBJ1-5, the V gene TRBV19; D is undetermined. The CDR3 extends over 14 amino acids. Germline V gene sequence: CDR1 LNHDA, CDR2 SQIVND (reference sequence). The germline V and J ends were trimmed by 4 bases and 2 bases, with 9 bases remaining between them. The CDR3 protein is CASSSDGRNQPQHF. The CDR3 coding sequence is TGTGCCAGTAGTAGCGACGGACGCAATCAGCCCCAGCATTTT.

The J gene is TRBJ1-1, the V gene TRBV5-1; D not resolved. Germline assignment: CDR1 SGHRS and CDR2 YFSETQ. This CDR3 comprises 14 residues. V was pared by 0 bases and J by 6 bases, with 12 bases between. CDR3 protein: CASSLALPAAEAFF. CDR3 nucleotides: TGCGCCAGCAGCTTGGCCCTCCCAGCCGCTGAAGCTTTCTTT.

The chain links TRBV9 to TRBJ1-6; 9 nucleotides line up with TRBD1. This CDR3 has 14 amino acids. Germline CDR1 is SGDLS and CDR2 is YYNGEE. V shed 4 bases and J 8 bases; nucleotides not matched to a gene: 4. CDR3 nucleotides: TGTGCCAGCAGCTCCACAGGGGGCTATTCACCCCTCCACTTT. It encodes CASSSTGGYSPLHF.

The chain is built from TRBV5-1 and TRBJ1-3, with D perhaps TRBD1 (5 bases). CDR3 length: 16 amino acids. Trimming shortened V by 4 bases and J by 0 bases, and 14 bases separated the two germline ends. Germline V lookup: CDR1 SGHRS, CDR2 YFSETQ. The CDR3 loop reads CASSQDVGPSGNTIYF. The CDR3, as DNA: TGCGCCAGCAGCCAGGATGTGGGGCCCTCTGGAAACACCATATATTTT.

The chain recombines TRBV14 with TRBJ2-1; tentative D call: TRBD1 (5 bases). Germline lookup yields CDR1 SGHDN and CDR2 FVKESK. The CDR3 runs to 19 residues. V lost 1 base to trimming and J lost 6 bases, with 25 bases between them. The CDR3 DNA sequence: TGTGCCAGCAGCCAAGTCAGGGCAGGGTCTCCTTTTAACGGCAATGAGCAGTTCTTC. It translates to CASSQVRAGSPFNGNEQFF. The whole variable domain, remainder taken from reference TRBV14 and TRBJ2-1, is EAGVTQFPSHSVIEKGQTVTLRCDPISGHDNLYWYRRVMGKEIKFLLHFVKESKQDESGMPNNRFLAERTGGTYSTLKVQPAELEDSGVYFCASSQVRAGSPFNGNEQFFGPGTRLTVL.